This T cell receptor beta chain was captured by sequencing in a study of blood T cell repertoires in COVID-19. Study background: Samples representing acute and convalescent COVID-19 were sourced from the United States, Italy and Spain. In each case, the material was cDNA or gDNA derived from T cells, B-cell-depleted T cells, or PBMCs.

As handled by the study authors: Amplification of reference gene primers was used by the study to estimate nucleated cell counts. Measured with immunoSEQ multiplex PCR; TCRdb has only the in-frame clones, and not every one. That table supplies the V and J calls and clone size; D and trimming were determined from the DNA. The data contain roughly 120,000 clones, 70% to 80% of them singletons. The count of this clone is one. V shed 6 bases and J 5 bases; nucleotides not matched to a gene: 15. Germline CDR1 is MNHEY and CDR2 is SVGEGT. The CDR3 has 16 amino acids. The sequenced sample consisted of peripheral blood. The chain employs TRBV6-2 or TRBV6-3 and TRBJ2-7, with TRBD1 identical over 8 bases. The clonotype comes from a woman aged 60-75 years with acute or convalescent COVID-19. The CDR3 DNA sequence: TGTGCCAGCAGCCAGGTTAAGTCGGCAGGGGGCAACGAGCAGTACTTC. This gives the protein CASSQVKSAGGNEQYF.